This paragraph covers one T cell receptor beta chain sequence. It has no known antigen specificity. The sample holds no much larger clone one base away, and base qualities are not on file. Inclusive of the bounding cysteine and phenylalanine, the CDR3 is 16 residues long. Of all the DNA, just the CDR3 is kept, 48 bases in frame from base 1. Via the germline V gene, CDR1 is SGHTA and CDR2 FQGNSA. V is trimmed back by 5 bases and J by 5 bases, and the junction contains 6 bases that no gene match accounts for. The data were obtained in a study of blood T cell repertoires in COVID-19 (dated by TCRdb to between 2020 and 2021). Notes on the research overall: The collaborator samples originated in the United States, Italy and Spain and spanned the acute and convalescent phases of COVID-19. Sample metadata almost always included a de-identified subject ID, COVID-19 status, age in years and sex. Where available, HLA class I and class II types were taken from metadata supplied by the sample provider and were not determined by assay-based typing. Deeply sampled blood TCRbeta repertoires from subjects exposed to, actively infected with, or recovered from COVID-19 were included in the dataset. The samples were drawn from the first 160 participants of the ongoing ImmuneRACE study and from more than 1,000 subjects provided by 6 global collaborators. The repertoires were released in a freely available public database intended as a resource for research on the immune response to SARS-CoV-2. The material from the prospective study consisted of cDNA or gDNA derived from T cells, B-cell-depleted T cells, or PBMCs.

The collaborating institutions used their own protocols to collect whole blood in K2EDTA tubes. Collaborator samples were shipped for TCRbeta analysis as frozen whole blood, isolated PBMCs, or DNA extracted from either sample type. General findings and caveats noted by the study authors: The quantity of clinical and demographic metadata differed by source and by participant and was supplied without curation.

TCRbeta CDR3 regions were amplified from genomic DNA using the immunoSEQ Assay, a bias-controlled multiplex PCR. In the authors' own workflow: The number of nucleated cells in each sample was estimated from the amplification of reference gene primers within the assay. Sequence reads were collapsed and filtered to measure the absolute abundance of every unique TCRbeta CDR3 rearrangement. For each sample, productive Simpson clonality was calculated as the square root of Simpson's diversity index over productive rearrangements. The immuneACCESS repertoire file appears here via TCRdb, limited to in-frame rearrangements. These files lack a portion of the clones; in checked studies, under half of the deficit traces to unresolved V genes, and the cause of the others is not known. V, J and clone size derive from that table, while D and trimming were established from the DNA sequence. This sample holds over 110,000 clones; about 91% were observed only once. More than 25% of the sample is taken by the ten largest.

This receptor was taken from a human donor in a cohort sampled during active COVID-19. The sample consisted of peripheral blood. The receptor chain draws on TRBV7-2 and TRBJ2-2; TRBD2 fits 12 bases in the junction. CDR3 region: CASSASGGAWTGELFF. In nucleotides, the sequence is TGTGCCAGCAGCGCTAGCGGGGGGGCATGGACCGGGGAGCTGTTTTTT.